This TCR beta chain was captured by sequencing in a study of metastatic and nonmetastatic thyroid tumors. Using MiXCR, TCRdb re-called clones from the PCR reads. The sample includes 35,000 to 50,000 clones, 28% of them seen just once. Nobody among the patients had been given any treatment before thyroid surgery. Material: blood. The sequence derives from a male donor with papillary thyroid cancer or a benign thyroid nodule (not recorded which). Some clones in this sample may be carry-over from other donors' samples.

The CDR3 region has the DNA TGTGCCACCAGTGATTGGGGACAGGGGGGACAAGAGACCCAGTACTTC. Translation gives CATSDWGQGGQETQYF. The J gene is TRBJ2-5, the V gene TRBV24-1, with 11 bases lining up with TRBD1. Germline V lookup: CDR1 KGHDR, CDR2 SFDVKD. The CDR3 length is 16 residues. V shed 2 bases and J 2 bases; nucleotides not matched to a gene: 3.